Each of the 12 T cell receptor beta chains below was sequenced from the same sample in a study of cytomegalovirus exposure and HLA in healthy donors. TCRdb's copy holds only in-frame clones and misses some; the assay was immunoSEQ multiplex PCR. Seen here are approximately 150,000 clones, about nine tenths observed once, and the top ten hold approximately 2.4%. The material sequenced was PBMCs. These receptors were obtained from a young man in good health and CMV-seropositive.

The sample holds one count of this clone. The chain carries TRBV29-1 and TRBJ1-1, with TRBD1 as a possible D gene (5 bases). The CDR3 runs to 11 residues. Germline V gene lookup returns CDR1 SQVTM and CDR2 ANQGSEA. The V end was cut by 7 bases, the J end by 1 base, with 7 bases between. CDR3 coding DNA: TGCAGCGGCGGGGGGAACACTGAAGCTTTCTTT. It translates to CSGGGNTEAFF.

The CDR3 reads CASSGSGAYEQYF. CDR3 in DNA: TGTGCCAGCAGCGGTAGCGGAGCCTACGAGCAGTACTTC. The gene calls are TRBV2 and TRBJ2-7; the D gene is possibly TRBD2 (6 bases). The germline V and J ends were trimmed by 6 bases and 2 bases, with 11 bases remaining between them. CDR1 and CDR2 from the germline V gene are SNHLY and FYNNEI. CDR3 length: 13 amino acids.

The chain couples TRBV20-1 to TRBJ2-7, with TRBD1 as a possible D gene (5 bases). V was pared by 7 bases and J by 4 bases, with 11 bases between. The CDR3 length is 11 residues. Germline CDR1 and CDR2: DFQATT and SNEGSKA (reference sequence). The CDR3 protein is CSVQVFYEQYF. CDR3 nucleotide sequence: TGCAGTGTACAGGTTTTTTACGAGCAGTACTTC.

The V call is TRBV7-3, the J call TRBJ2-5; no firm D call. The CDR3 runs to 15 residues. V lost 2 bases and J lost 4, with 14 bases in between. CDR1 and CDR2 from the germline V gene are SGHTA and FQGTGA. In DNA form, the CDR3 reads TGTGCCAGCAGCTTAGCTCCCGGCTCGGGAGAGACCCAGTACTTC. Protein sequence: CASSLAPGSGETQYF.

The chain has TRBV5-8 and TRBJ2-1; 8 bases match TRBD2. V lost 1 base, J lost 8 bases, and 11 bases stayed unmatched. The length of the CDR3 is 16 residues. The germline V gene encodes CDR1 SGHTS and CDR2 YDEGEE. This CDR3 is CASSLLDGSGSYEQFF. CDR3 in DNA: TGTGCCAGCAGCTTGTTGGATGGGAGCGGGAGCTATGAGCAGTTCTTC.

The chain joins TRBV30 to TRBJ1-3; D call uncertain. The CDR3 length is 15 residues. Germline CDR1 reads GTSNPN; CDR2 reads SVGIG (reference sequence). V shed 3 bases and J shed 2 bases, with 14 bases lying between them. The CDR3 is CAWRATGVTGNTIYF. For the CDR3, the DNA is TGTGCCTGGAGGGCGACTGGAGTTACTGGAAACACCATATATTTT.

The chain uses TRBV18 and TRBJ1-6; D remains ambiguous. The CDR3 extends over 15 amino acids. Trimming pared 2 bases from V and 0 bases from J, leaving 5 bases between. Germline lookup yields CDR1 KGHSH and CDR2 LQKENI. The CDR3 DNA reads as TGTGCCAGCTCACCAGAGGGCTCCTATAATTCACCCCTCCACTTT. It yields the protein CASSPEGSYNSPLHF.

The rearrangement links TRBV10-3 to TRBJ2-3; 9 bases align to TRBD2. Germline assignment: CDR1 ENHRY and CDR2 SYGVKD. The CDR3 consists of 17 residues. V was pared by 4 bases and J by 2 bases, with 10 bases of the junction left unmatched. The CDR3 protein is CAISGGLSGGTTDTQYF. In DNA, the CDR3 is TGTGCCATCAGTGGTGGGTTAAGCGGGGGGACCACAGATACGCAGTATTTT.

The genes are TRBV9 and TRBJ2-5; 12 bases are shared with TRBD2. The CDR3 length is 16 residues. The V gene's germline CDR1 is SGDLS and CDR2 YYNGEE. J gave up 3 bases and V 0 bases, and 3 bases lay outside the gene matches. The CDR3 protein is CASSVARTSGEETQYF. CDR3 nucleotides: TGTGCCAGCAGCGTAGCTCGGACTAGCGGGGAAGAGACCCAGTACTTC.

This clone was detected a few times. The chain couples TRBV9 to TRBJ1-1, with D possibly being TRBD1 (6 bases). Germline CDR1 SGDLS, CDR2 YYNGEE. The V and J ends lost 3 bases and 0 bases respectively, with 12 bases between them. This CDR3 contains 15 residues. Written as DNA, the CDR3 is TGTGCCAGCAGCGCGCGAGACAGGTTGAACACTGAAGCTTTCTTT. It translates to CASSARDRLNTEAFF.

The chain carries TRBV7-4 and TRBJ2-7; D uncertain. Per germline, CDR1 SGHVT and CDR2 SQSDAQ. V was pared by 7 bases and J by 7 bases, with 8 bases between. The CDR3 consists of 10 residues. DNA of the CDR3: TGTGCCAGCATCGCCGGGGAGCAGTACTTC. It codes for CASIAGEQYF.

The V call is TRBV5-5, the J call TRBJ1-1; TRBD1 agrees at 7 bases. Germline assignment: CDR1 SGHKS and CDR2 YYEKEE (reference sequence). V shed 0 bases and J 3 bases; nucleotides not matched to a gene: 2. CDR3 size: 14 residues. CDR3 residues: CASSLDRGHTEAFF. The DNA of the CDR3 is TGTGCCAGCAGCTTGGACAGGGGCCACACTGAAGCTTTCTTT.